This T cell receptor beta chain originates from a study of cytomegalovirus exposure and HLA in healthy donors. The PCR employed 60 Vbeta primers together with 13 Jbeta primers. Using immunoSEQ multiplex PCR, the repertoire was profiled, and TCRdb retains in-frame clones only, with some absent. The sample contains approximately 150,000 clones, around two thirds of which appear only once. Trimming took off 5 bases at V and 0 bases at J, with 17 bases between the two ends. Per germline, CDR1 LNHDA and CDR2 SQIVND (reference sequence). The CDR3 runs 17 residues. This rearrangement joins TRBV19 to TRBJ1-5; D is uncertain. Sequencing was performed on PBMCs. The sequence came from a middle-aged man in good health and CMV-seronegative. The CDR3 coding sequence is TGTGCCAGTAGTTCCTTTCCCCCGGAGGGTAGCAATCAGCCCCAGCATTTT. Residues: CASSSFPPEGSNQPQHF.